This TCR beta chain stems from a study of T cell repertoires in ileal Crohn's disease. Produced via immunoSEQ multiplex PCR; TCRdb's table is partial and in-frame only. In the table there are roughly 5,000 clones, around 90% of which are singletons. The V end was cut by 7 bases, the J end by 1 base, with 10 bases between. The CDR3 has 14 amino acids. Looked up from germline, CDR1 is SEHNR and CDR2 is FQNEAQ (reference sequence). Sample: ileal tissue. This chain links TRBV7-9 with TRBJ2-2, with D perhaps TRBD2 (5 bases). The receptor comes from an adult with Crohn's disease. The CDR3 DNA follows: TGTGCCAGCAACCGCGGACTGAACACCGGGGAGCTGTTTTTT. Its protein product is CASNRGLNTGELFF.